This TCR beta chain was captured by sequencing in a study of Ad26.COV2.S vaccination and SARS-CoV-2 variants. Study findings and constraints: Comparability of non-spike TCR breadth was observed across vaccine and placebo recipients.

Regarding this clone: Its specificity is not known.

The method was immunoSEQ multiplex PCR; TCRdb's version includes in-frame clones alone and lacks a portion of them. The repertoire holds about 390,000 clones, 70% to 90% seen once, with roughly 3.2% in the top ten. Indicated treatment: around 19 received Ad26.COV2.S at low or high dose, single or two shots; 5 received placebo; per-sample allocation not given. Vaccine and placebo recipients were sampled on day 63 after the first injection. Germline loops: CDR1 SGHNT, CDR2 YENEEA. V was clipped by 5 bases and J by 2 bases, with 15 bases between them. CDR3 length: 15 residues. The sample consisted of peripheral blood, taken in a trial of Ad26.COV2.S vaccine versus placebo. This TCR came from a person aged 18-60 years who received the Ad26.COV2.S COVID-19 vaccine or a placebo. The J gene is TRBJ2-5, the V gene TRBV11-3; D is possibly TRBD2 (5 bases). CDR3 sequence reads: CASSRGDGNQETQYF. CDR3 coding DNA: TGTGCCAGCAGCCGCGGTGACGGGAATCAAGAGACCCAGTACTTC.